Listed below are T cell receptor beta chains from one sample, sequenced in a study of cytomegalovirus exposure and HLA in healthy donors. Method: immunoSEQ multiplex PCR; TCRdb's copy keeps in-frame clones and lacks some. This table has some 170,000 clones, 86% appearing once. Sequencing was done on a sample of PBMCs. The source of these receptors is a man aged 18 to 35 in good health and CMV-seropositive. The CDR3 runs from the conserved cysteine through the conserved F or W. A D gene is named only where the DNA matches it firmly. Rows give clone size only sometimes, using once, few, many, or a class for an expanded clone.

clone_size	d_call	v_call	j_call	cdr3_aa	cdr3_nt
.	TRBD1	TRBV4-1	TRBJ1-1	CASSQARTGNTEAFF	TGCGCCAGCAGCCAAGCACGGACAGGGAACACTGAAGCTTTCTTT
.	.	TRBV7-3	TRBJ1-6	CASSNTGLDSPLHF	TGTGCCAGCAGCAATACAGGGTTAGATTCACCCCTCCACTTT
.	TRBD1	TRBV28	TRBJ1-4	CASRKGQGDEKLFF	TGTGCCAGCAGGAAGGGACAGGGAGATGAAAAACTGTTTTTT
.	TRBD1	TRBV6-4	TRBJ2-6	CASSAGTELSGANVLTF	TGTGCCAGCAGTGCGGGGACAGAACTCTCTGGGGCCAACGTCCTGACTTTC
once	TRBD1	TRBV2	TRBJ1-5	CASRGTGSNQPQHF	TGTGCCAGCAGGGGGACAGGGAGCAATCAGCCCCAGCATTTT
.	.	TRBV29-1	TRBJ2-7	CSVVGDSYYEQYF	TGCAGCGTTGTAGGAGACAGCTACTACGAGCAGTACTTC
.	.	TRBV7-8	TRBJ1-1	CASRGGHTEAFF	TGTGCCAGCAGGGGGGGGCACACTGAAGCTTTCTTT
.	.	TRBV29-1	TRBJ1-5	CSLVSRTRDTQHF	TGCAGCCTCGTGTCCCGAACTAGAGATACGCAGCATTTT
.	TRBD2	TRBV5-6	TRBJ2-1	CASSFDPLAGSSYNEQFF	TGTGCCAGCAGCTTTGACCCCTTAGCGGGGAGTTCCTACAATGAGCAGTTCTTC
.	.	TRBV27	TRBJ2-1	CASSSRLLGNEQFF	TGTGCCAGCAGTTCGCGACTACTAGGGAATGAGCAGTTCTTC
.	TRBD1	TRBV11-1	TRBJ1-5	CASSQTGNQPQHF	TGTGCCAGCAGCCAGACAGGGAATCAGCCCCAGCATTTT
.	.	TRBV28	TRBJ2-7	CASSSNYYRGEQYF	TGTGCCAGCAGTTCTAACTATTATAGGGGGGAGCAGTACTTC
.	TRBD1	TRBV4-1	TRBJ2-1	CASSLRDRGGDEQFF	TGCGCCAGCAGCCTCCGGGACAGGGGAGGGGATGAGCAGTTCTTC
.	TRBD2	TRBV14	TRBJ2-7	CASSQRGLAGGSYEQYF	TGTGCCAGCAGCCAAAGGGGACTAGCGGGAGGATCCTACGAGCAGTACTTC
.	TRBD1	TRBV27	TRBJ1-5	CASSPGTGGNQPQHF	TGTGCCAGCAGCCCCGGGACAGGGGGGAATCAGCCCCAGCATTTT
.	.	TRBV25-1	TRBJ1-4	CASCRGGSEKLFF	TGTGCCAGCTGCAGGGGAGGGAGCGAAAAACTGTTTTTT
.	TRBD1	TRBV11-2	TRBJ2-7	CASSLRGQAYEQYF	TGTGCCAGCAGCTTAAGAGGACAGGCCTACGAGCAGTACTTC
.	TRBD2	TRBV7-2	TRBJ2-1	CASSGVAGGGNNEQFF	TGTGCCAGCAGCGGCGTGGCGGGAGGGGGGAACAATGAGCAGTTCTTC
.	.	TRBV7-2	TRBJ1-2	CASSLPPGYTF	TGTGCCAGCAGCCTCCCCCCGGGCTACACCTTC
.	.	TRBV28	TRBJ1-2	CASSARGITNYGYTF	TGTGCCAGCAGTGCAAGAGGGATCACTAACTATGGCTACACCTTC
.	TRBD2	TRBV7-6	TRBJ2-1	CASSSTSASGLNEQFF	TGTGCCAGCAGCTCCACCAGCGCTAGCGGACTCAATGAGCAGTTCTTC
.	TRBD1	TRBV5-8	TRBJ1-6	CASSVGTVNNSPLHF	TGTGCCAGCAGCGTTGGGACAGTAAATAATTCACCCCTCCACTTT
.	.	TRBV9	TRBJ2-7	CASSVVGSSYEQYF	TGTGCCAGCAGCGTCGTGGGGAGCTCCTACGAGCAGTACTTC
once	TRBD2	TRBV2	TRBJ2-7	CASSGLAVYEQYF	TGTGCCAGCAGTGGGCTAGCGGTCTACGAGCAGTACTTC
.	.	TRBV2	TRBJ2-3	CASNWQGLPDTQYF	TGTGCCAGCAACTGGCAGGGTCTCCCAGATACGCAGTATTTT
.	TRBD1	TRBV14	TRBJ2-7	CASSPLGQGDGEQYF	TGTGCCAGCAGCCCACTCGGACAGGGGGACGGGGAGCAGTACTTC
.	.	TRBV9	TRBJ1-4	CASSVGLDTQAEKLFF	TGTGCCAGCAGCGTAGGTTTAGACACCCAAGCAGAAAAACTGTTTTTT
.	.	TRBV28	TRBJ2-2	CASQWTANTGELFF	TGTGCCAGCCAATGGACAGCGAACACCGGGGAGCTGTTTTTT
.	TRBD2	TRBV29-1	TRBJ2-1	CSVVEILLAGYDEQFF	TGCAGCGTTGTCGAGATCTTACTAGCGGGATATGATGAGCAGTTCTTC
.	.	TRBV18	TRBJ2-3	CASSPPSGSDTQYF	TGTGCCAGCTCACCACCGTCGGGATCAGATACGCAGTATTTT
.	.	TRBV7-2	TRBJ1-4	CASSLAGRAEKLFF	TGTGCCAGCAGCTTAGCCGGGAGGGCTGAAAAACTGTTTTTT
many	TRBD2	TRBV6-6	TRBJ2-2	CASSLAGLNTGELFF	TGTGCCAGCAGCCTAGCGGGGCTGAACACCGGGGAGCTGTTTTTT
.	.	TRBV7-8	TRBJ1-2	CASSRGGSDLGYTF	TGTGCCAGCAGTCGAGGGGGTTCTGATCTGGGCTACACCTTC
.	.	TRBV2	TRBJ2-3	CASSEIGADTQYF	TGTGCCAGCAGTGAAATAGGGGCGGATACGCAGTATTTT
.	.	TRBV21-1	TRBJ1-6	CASLDRPNGAYNSPLHF	TGTGCCAGCCTAGACAGGCCCAACGGGGCCTATAATTCACCCCTCCACTTT
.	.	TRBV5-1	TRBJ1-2	CASSPTGLYGYTF	TGCGCCAGCAGCCCCACGGGGTTGTACGGCTACACCTTC
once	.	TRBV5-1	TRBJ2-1	CASSLAGMSRQFF	TGCGCCAGCAGCTTGGCCGGGATGAGCAGGCAGTTCTTC
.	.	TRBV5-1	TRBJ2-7	CASSVQGNEQYF	TGCGCCAGCAGCGTACAGGGTAACGAGCAGTACTTC
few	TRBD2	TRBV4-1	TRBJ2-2	CASSRSGVDTGELFF	TGCGCCAGCAGCCGTAGCGGGGTAGACACCGGGGAGCTGTTTTTT
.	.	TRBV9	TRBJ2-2	CASSVRGAGLTGELFF	TGTGCCAGCAGCGTCCGCGGGGCAGGACTCACCGGGGAGCTGTTTTTT
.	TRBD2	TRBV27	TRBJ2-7	CASSLISGGFISYEQYF	TGTGCCAGCAGTTTGATTAGCGGGGGGTTCATATCCTACGAGCAGTACTTC
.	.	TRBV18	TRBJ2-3	CASSPQLEDTQYF	TGTGCCAGCTCACCACAATTGGAGGATACGCAGTATTTT
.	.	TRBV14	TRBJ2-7	CASSQGGPGYEQYF	TGTGCCAGCAGCCAAGGAGGGCCCGGGTACGAGCAGTACTTC
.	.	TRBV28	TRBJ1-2	CASRRQFGYRTYTF	TGTGCCAGCAGACGACAGTTCGGCTACCGGACCTACACCTTC
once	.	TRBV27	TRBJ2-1	CASSLKTASYNEQFF	TGTGCCAGCAGTTTAAAGACTGCTTCCTACAATGAGCAGTTCTTC
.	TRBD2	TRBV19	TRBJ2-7	CASSTSRGTSNEQYF	TGTGCCAGTAGTACCTCGAGGGGGACTAGCAACGAGCAGTACTTC
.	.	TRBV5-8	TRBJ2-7	CASSVGLRDNYEQYF	TGTGCCAGCAGCGTTGGACTCCGGGACAACTACGAGCAGTACTTC
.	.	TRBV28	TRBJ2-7	CASSQPASRLRSSEQYF	TGTGCCAGCAGTCAGCCCGCCTCCAGGCTTCGGTCCTCCGAGCAGTACTTC
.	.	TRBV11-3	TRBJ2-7	CASSGRGSYEQYF	TGTGCCAGCAGCGGGCGGGGCTCCTACGAGCAGTACTTC
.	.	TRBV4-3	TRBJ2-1	CASSQEGAGYNEQFF	TGCGCCAGCAGCCAAGAGGGGGCAGGTTACAATGAGCAGTTCTTC
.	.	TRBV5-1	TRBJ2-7	CASSLFGTQYEQYF	TGCGCCAGCAGCTTGTTCGGGACACAGTACGAGCAGTACTTC
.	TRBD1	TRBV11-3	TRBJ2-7	CASSLGGTGNNEQYF	TGTGCCAGCAGCTTAGGGGGGACAGGGAACAACGAGCAGTACTTC
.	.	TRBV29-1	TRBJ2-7	CSVEVRQGFYEQYF	TGCAGCGTTGAAGTACGTCAGGGGTTCTACGAGCAGTACTTC
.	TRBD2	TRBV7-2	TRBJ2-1	CASSASTAGAYNEQFF	TGTGCCAGCAGCGCTAGCACAGCGGGAGCCTACAATGAGCAGTTCTTC
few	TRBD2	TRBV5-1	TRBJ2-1	CASSLSAGGYNEQFF	TGCGCCAGCAGCTTGTCGGCGGGGGGTTACAATGAGCAGTTCTTC